This T cell receptor beta chain was recorded in a study of T cell responses to AZD1222 COVID-19 vaccine listed by TCRdb under 2021. Regarding the research as a whole: AZD1222 recipients with second doses at about 4 weeks or about 12 weeks were pooled, because spike-specific TCR depth and breadth did not differ between schedules. Trial participants were enrolled into age subgroups of 18-55, 56-69 and 70-plus years, which contained approximately 150, 30 and 60 TCR-sequenced participants, respectively. A total of approximately 240 trial participants underwent TCR sequencing, of whom nearly 210 received two doses of AZD1222 and around 26 received two doses of the MenACWY control vaccine. The paper's findings and limits, for the study overall: Because no samples from the day 14 peak response were available, repertoires could be characterized only after the peak T cell response. Conclusions about previously exposed vaccinees were limited because only a handful of AZD1222 recipients were SARS-CoV-2 seropositive at baseline. The whole spike protein was spanned by vaccine-associated CD4 TCRs, and dominant responses were seen in regions 160-218 and 743-854. Reportedly, close to half of the unique spike-specific TCRs recognized epitopes lying outside the regions that are mutated in the B.1.351 and B.1.1.7 variants. Participants were mostly white British, with more females than males. The authors suggested clonal diversity may have been underestimated. The 56-69-year group was small, and its depth increase did not reach significance, likely because of low power. After two AZD1222 doses, both the breadth and the depth of spike-specific TCRs were significantly higher than at day 0 and than in MenACWY recipients.

The CDR3 has 15 amino acids, counting the end cysteine and phenylalanine. CDR3 DNA is the only sequence kept; it has 45 bases, read in frame from the first base. At the junction V is shortened by 4 bases and J by 7 bases, with 20 bases in between. Per the germline V gene (reference sequence), GTSNPN is the CDR1 and SVGIG is the CDR2. What the time point label conveys for this sample: baseline before first vaccination. Vaccinee samples were obtained from the UK trials COV001 and COV002, which included a single-blind randomized controlled phase 2/3 trial of AZD1222 (ChAdOx1 nCoV-19) in healthy adults. Trial participant PBMC samples were collected at day 0 and day 28 after the second dose for TCRbeta chain sequencing. The CDR3 regions of human TCRbeta chains were analyzed by immunosequencing. In the original analysis: Repertoire TCRs were matched against a reference library of SARS-CoV-2-specific TCRs generated with the MIRA antigen-specificity platform. Breadth was defined as the fraction of unique TCRs that were SARS-CoV-2-associated. Depth was defined as the fraction of total T cells that were SARS-CoV-2-associated. Using the MIRA data, every spike-specific TCR was mapped to the spike region that the TCR reacted to and assigned to either a CD4 or a CD8 class. Log10-transformed breadth and depth values were compared by one-way ANOVA with Sidak's multiple comparisons tests. The immuneACCESS repertoire file appears here via TCRdb, limited to in-frame rearrangements. These files lack a portion of the clones; in checked studies, under half of the deficit traces to unresolved V genes, and the cause of the others is not known. V, J and clone size reflect that table, while D and trimming were determined from the DNA. The sample table contains about 190,000 clones; only one count was recorded for 90% to 95% of them. Of the sample, 9.2% is held by the ten largest clones.

This clone was seen more than once but under ten times. The clone's antigen remains unknown. The record has no base qualities; no much larger clone is one base away. The sample consisted of peripheral blood, taken on day 0 of AZD1222 vaccination. The TCR comes from an adult in good health. The sequence is built from TRBV30 and TRBJ1-5; possibly the D gene is TRBD1, per 6 matching bases. CDR3 region: CAWTLKTGTYQPQHF. In nucleotide form, the sequence is TGTGCCTGGACGCTAAAGACAGGAACTTACCAGCCCCAGCATTTT.